This T cell receptor beta chain was identified during a study of PD-1 blockade in classical Hodgkin lymphoma. Study-level findings and limits: Relapsed/refractory patients reportedly had the lowest baseline TCR diversity, below newly diagnosed patients, who were below healthy donors. A significant rise in TCR diversity was seen by C4D1 for CD4+ cells but not for CD8+ cells. Patients newly diagnosed and complete responders had comparable baseline diversity.

Data came from immunoSEQ multiplex PCR; TCRdb stores just in-frame clones and leaves some out. The data contain more than 50,000 clones, over 55% of them singletons. Every patient relapsed after autologous stem cell transplantation, and brentuximab vedotin exposure varied. When best responses were assessed, they were complete response, partial response or progressive disease. The CDR3 is 15 residues long. CDR1 is MNHEY, CDR2 SVGAGI, per germline. V dropped 0 bases and J dropped 7 bases, with 16 bases sitting between them. On this clone itself: Its antigen is not identified.

The chain links TRBV6-5 to TRBJ2-7, with D tentatively TRBD1 (6 bases). This specimen was peripheral blood mononuclear cells (PBMCs), taken before the second cycle of nivolumab. The TCR originated in a human donor with classical Hodgkin lymphoma. The CDR3 DNA sequence: TGTGCCAGCAGTTACTCAGGACAGCCCGGCCTAGAGCAGTACTTC. It encodes CASSYSGQPGLEQYF.